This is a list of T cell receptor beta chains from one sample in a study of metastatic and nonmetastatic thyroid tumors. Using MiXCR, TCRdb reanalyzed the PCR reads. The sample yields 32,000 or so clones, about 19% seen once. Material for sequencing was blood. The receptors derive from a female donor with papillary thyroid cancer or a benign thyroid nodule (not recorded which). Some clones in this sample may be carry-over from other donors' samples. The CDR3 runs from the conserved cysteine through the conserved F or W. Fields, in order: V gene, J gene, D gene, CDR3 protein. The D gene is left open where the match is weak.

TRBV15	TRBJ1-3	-	CATSRDQGGGNSIYF
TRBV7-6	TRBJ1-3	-	CASSFTTGPGNTIYF
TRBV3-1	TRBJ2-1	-	CASSQPTSLNEQFF
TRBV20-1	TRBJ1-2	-	CSASNYRGNNYGYTF
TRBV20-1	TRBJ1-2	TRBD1	CSAEPQKTGKIGYGDNF
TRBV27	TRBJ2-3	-	CASSLSTDTQYF
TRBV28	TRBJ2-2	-	CAGRRGTTGELFF
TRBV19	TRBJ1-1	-	CASSMMGGSTEAFF
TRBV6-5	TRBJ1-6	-	CASSADRLPRNSPLHF
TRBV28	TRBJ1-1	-	CASSTGLAGFTEAFF
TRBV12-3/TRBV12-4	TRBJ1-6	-	CASSLGGPNSPLHF
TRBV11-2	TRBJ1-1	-	CASSFPGNTEAFF
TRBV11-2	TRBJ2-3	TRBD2	CASSLGLAGGSDTQYF
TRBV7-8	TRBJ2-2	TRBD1	CASRDRGNTGELFF
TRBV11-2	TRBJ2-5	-	CASSPRVQETQYF
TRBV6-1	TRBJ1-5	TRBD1	CASSDTGQNNQPQHF
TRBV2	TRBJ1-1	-	CASSAGNTEAFF
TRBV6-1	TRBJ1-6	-	CASTRTDNSPLHF
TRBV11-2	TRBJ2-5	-	CASSLDPGRVETQYF
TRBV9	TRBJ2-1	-	CAAGIGPENEQFF
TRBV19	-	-	CASSIHGSSQPQYF
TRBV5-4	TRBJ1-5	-	CASSLVGSRASNQPQHF
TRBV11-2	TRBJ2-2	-	CASSLESTGELFF
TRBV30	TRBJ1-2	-	CAWSQWGGYTF
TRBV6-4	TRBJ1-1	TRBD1	CASRLTEGGAEAFF
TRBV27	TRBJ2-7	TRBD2	CASSSLTGGREQYF
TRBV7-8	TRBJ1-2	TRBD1	CGSSQGGEDYGYTF
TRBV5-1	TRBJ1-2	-	CASSLVFRLATGPYYGYTF
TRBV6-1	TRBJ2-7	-	CASSPHNYEQYF
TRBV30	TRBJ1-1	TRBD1	CAWTSTGKRTEAFF
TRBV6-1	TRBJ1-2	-	CASSVTGYGYTF
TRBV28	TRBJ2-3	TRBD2	CASSSGTSGGASGAQYF
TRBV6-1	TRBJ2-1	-	CASSVYGRQFF
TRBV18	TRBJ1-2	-	CASSPPGSNYGYTF
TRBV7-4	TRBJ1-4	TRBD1	CASSPRTGGNEKLFF
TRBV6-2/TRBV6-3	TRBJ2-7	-	CASSYSLKYYEQYF
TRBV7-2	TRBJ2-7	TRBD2	CASSSSGTRSYEQYF
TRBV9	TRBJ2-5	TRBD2	CASSVATQRGEETQYF
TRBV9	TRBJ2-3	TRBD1	CASSVGTRGTVGGTDTQYF
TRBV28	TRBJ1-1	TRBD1	CASSRTGKLLNTEAFF
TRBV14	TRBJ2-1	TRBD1	CASSQEHTGTGGNEQFF
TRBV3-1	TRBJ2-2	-	CASSQDPGGHTGELFF